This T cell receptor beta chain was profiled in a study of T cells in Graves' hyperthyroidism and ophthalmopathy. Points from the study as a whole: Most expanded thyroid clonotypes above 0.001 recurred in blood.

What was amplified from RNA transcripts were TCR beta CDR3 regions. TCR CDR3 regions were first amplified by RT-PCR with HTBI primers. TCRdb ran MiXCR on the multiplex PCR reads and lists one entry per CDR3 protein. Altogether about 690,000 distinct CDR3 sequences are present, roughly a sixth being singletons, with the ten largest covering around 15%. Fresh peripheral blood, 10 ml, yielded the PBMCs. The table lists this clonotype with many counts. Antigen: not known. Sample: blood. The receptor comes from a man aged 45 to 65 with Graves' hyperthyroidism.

Written as DNA, the CDR3 is TGTGCCAGCAGCTTACGATCGGGGACCTCCTACGAGCAGTACTTC. Amino acid sequence: CASSLRSGTSYEQYF. The V gene is TRBV7-8, the J gene TRBJ2-7, with D possibly called TRBD1 or TRBD2 (5 bases each). Trimming pared 2 bases from V and 0 bases from J, leaving 11 bases between. The CDR3 extends over 15 amino acids. Germline-derived CDR1 and CDR2 are SGHVS and FQNEAQ.